The rows below give T cell receptor beta chains drawn from one sample of a study of shared clonotypes between healthy human individuals. Libraries were prepared by immunoSEQ multiplex PCR; TCRdb keeps only in-frame clonotypes and omits some of them. The table lists about 1.5 million clones, approximately 98% of them singletons, with roughly 0.45% in the top ten. Input material: naive CD4+ T cells sorted from blood. All receptors derive from a man under 40 in good health. Both conserved end residues are part of each CDR3. The D gene is left open where the match is weak. Expanded clones get a size class; other rows say once, few or many, or leave the size out.

>TRBJ2-1|NA|TRBV5-4|NA
CASSFLANSYNEQFF
TGTGCCAGCAGCTTTCTTGCGAACTCCTACAATGAGCAGTTCTTC
>TRBJ1-2|NA|TRBV29-1|NA
CSVESGYGYTF
TGCAGCGTTGAGTCGGGTTATGGCTACACCTTC
>TRBJ2-1|NA|TRBV5-4|NA
CASSLMGAKYNEQFF
TGTGCCAGCAGCTTGATGGGGGCCAAATACAATGAGCAGTTCTTC
>TRBJ1-3|NA|TRBV6-1|once
CASSDPEHPAGGNTIYF
TGTGCCAGCAGTGACCCGGAACACCCGGCTGGTGGAAACACCATATATTTT
>TRBJ1-4|NA|TRBV5-4|once
CASSPRGGRDNEKLFF
TGTGCCAGCAGCCCTAGAGGGGGGCGAGATAATGAAAAACTGTTTTTT
>TRBJ2-7|NA|TRBV15|NA
CATSPLGPSYEQYF
TGTGCCACCAGTCCCTTAGGGCCCTCCTACGAGCAGTACTTC
>TRBJ2-1|TRBD2|TRBV5-1|NA
CASSLAESSGNSYNEQFF
TGCGCCAGCAGCTTGGCCGAGTCCAGCGGGAACTCCTACAATGAGCAGTTCTTC
>TRBJ2-7|TRBD2|TRBV5-4|NA
CASSPGTSQVRSEQYF
TGTGCCAGCAGCCCCGGGACTAGCCAGGTTAGGAGCGAGCAGTACTTC
>TRBJ2-7|NA|TRBV7-2|NA
CASSTLAADYEQYF
TGTGCCAGCAGCACACTCGCCGCGGATTACGAGCAGTACTTC
>TRBJ2-6|TRBD1|TRBV18|NA
CASSPLTGKSSGANVLTF
TGTGCCAGCTCACCTCTGACAGGGAAGAGCTCTGGGGCCAACGTCCTGACTTTC
>TRBJ1-1|NA|TRBV14|NA
CASSQAGFTEAFF
TGTGCCAGCAGTCAAGCAGGGTTCACTGAAGCTTTCTTT
>TRBJ1-5|TRBD1|TRBV28|NA
CASQKIGQGNQPQHF
TGTGCCAGCCAGAAAATCGGACAGGGGAATCAGCCCCAGCATTTT
>TRBJ1-2|TRBD1|TRBV19|NA
CASTTSGQGFGYTF
TGTGCCAGTACCACCTCGGGACAGGGCTTCGGCTACACCTTC
>TRBJ2-1|NA|TRBV5-8|NA
CASTLSAQGAGQFF
TGTGCCAGTACCCTTTCGGCCCAGGGTGCTGGACAGTTCTTC
>TRBJ2-7|TRBD2|TRBV5-4|NA
CASSSPGPSGSNEQYF
TGTGCCAGCAGCTCCCCCGGGCCTAGCGGGAGCAACGAGCAGTACTTC
>TRBJ2-5|NA|TRBV11-2|NA
CASSLRRTEETQYF
TGTGCCAGCAGCTTAAGAAGGACAGAAGAGACCCAGTACTTC
>TRBJ1-1|TRBD1|TRBV11-2|NA
CASSGQGAMNTEAFF
TGTGCCAGCAGCGGACAGGGGGCCATGAACACTGAAGCTTTCTTT
>TRBJ1-1|NA|TRBV7-8|NA
CASSLGVGRPTEAFF
TGTGCCAGCAGCTTAGGTGTTGGCCGGCCGACTGAAGCTTTCTTT
>TRBJ2-7|TRBD2|TRBV29-1|NA
CSVLAGVSEQYF
TGCAGCGTTCTAGCGGGAGTTAGCGAGCAGTACTTC
>TRBJ2-7|NA|TRBV5-1|NA
CASSLIPDEQYF
TGCGCCAGCAGCTTGATCCCCGACGAGCAGTACTTC
>TRBJ2-2|NA|TRBV18|NA
CASSPVMANTGELFF
TGTGCCAGCTCACCAGTCATGGCGAACACCGGGGAGCTGTTTTTT
>TRBJ2-3|NA|TRBV5-1|NA
CASSLDGTLRVDTQYF
TGCGCCAGCAGCTTGGACGGGACGCTTCGCGTGGATACGCAGTATTTT
>TRBJ2-2|NA|TRBV7-2|NA
CASSQDSYTGELFF
TGTGCCAGCAGCCAGGACTCCTACACCGGGGAGCTGTTTTTT
>TRBJ2-7|NA|TRBV5-6|NA
CASSFPWGTTEGEQYF
TGTGCCAGCAGCTTTCCGTGGGGGACAACGGAGGGCGAGCAGTACTTC
>TRBJ2-1|TRBD2|TRBV7-7|NA
CASSFRPGRERNEQFF
TGTGCCAGCAGCTTCCGGCCTGGGCGGGAGCGGAATGAGCAGTTCTTC
>TRBJ2-1|NA|TRBV2|NA
CASSETGTYNEQFF
TGTGCCAGCAGTGAAACCGGGACCTACAATGAGCAGTTCTTC
>TRBJ2-4|NA|TRBV7-3|NA
CASSLGRSNIQYF
TGTGCCAGCAGCTTGGGACGGTCAAACATTCAGTACTTC
>TRBJ2-7|NA|TRBV6-5|NA
CASKSRGGSDYEQYF
TGTGCCAGCAAGTCTCGGGGCGGGTCCGACTACGAGCAGTACTTC
>TRBJ1-2|TRBD1|TRBV28|NA
CASSKDRLNGYTF
TGTGCCAGCAGTAAGGACAGGCTTAATGGCTACACCTTC
>TRBJ1-5|NA|TRBV4-2|NA
CASSQDPREGQPQHF
TGTGCCAGCAGCCAAGATCCAAGGGAGGGTCAGCCCCAGCATTTT
>TRBJ2-7|TRBD1|TRBV28|NA
CASSNTGTGDHEQYF
TGTGCCAGCAGCAATACCGGGACAGGGGACCACGAGCAGTACTTC
>TRBJ2-1|TRBD2|TRBV5-4|NA
CASSFAGGHYNEQFF
TGTGCCAGCAGCTTTGCGGGAGGACACTACAATGAGCAGTTCTTC
>TRBJ1-1|TRBD1|TRBV5-1|NA
CASSSAGGNTEAFF
TGCGCCAGCAGCTCCGCAGGGGGGAACACTGAAGCTTTCTTT
>TRBJ2-1|TRBD2|TRBV6-5|NA
CASIRTRRGNEQFF
TGTGCCAGCATCCGGACTAGACGCGGCAATGAGCAGTTCTTC
>TRBJ2-1|TRBD2|TRBV13|NA
CASLPGLAALTNNEQFF
TGTGCCAGTTTACCGGGACTAGCGGCCCTTACAAACAATGAGCAGTTCTTC
>TRBJ1-5|NA|TRBV25-1|NA
CASSVGNQPQHF
TGTGCCAGCAGTGTGGGGAACCAGCCCCAGCATTTT
>TRBJ2-1|TRBD2|TRBV4-1|NA
CASSQEWTSGNDNEQFF
TGCGCCAGCAGCCAAGAATGGACTAGCGGCAATGACAATGAGCAGTTCTTC
>TRBJ2-6|NA|TRBV5-1|NA
CASSQPSGANVLTF
TGCGCCAGCAGCCAACCCTCTGGGGCCAACGTCCTGACTTTC
>TRBJ2-7|TRBD2|TRBV7-2|NA
CASSLVGGAGGYEQYF
TGTGCCAGCAGCTTAGTGGGAGGGGCCGGGGGGTACGAGCAGTACTTC
>TRBJ2-1|TRBD2|TRBV30|NA
CAWSGGRSYNEQFF
TGTGCCTGGAGTGGCGGGAGATCCTACAATGAGCAGTTCTTC
>TRBJ2-3|TRBD1|TRBV10-1|NA
CASSGSRGTSQLDTQYF
TGCGCCAGCAGTGGAAGCAGGGGGACCTCACAGTTAGATACGCAGTATTTT
>TRBJ2-5|TRBD1|TRBV5-1|once
CASSLFDRGETQYF
TGCGCCAGCAGCTTGTTCGACAGGGGAGAGACCCAGTACTTC
>TRBJ2-1|NA|TRBV28|NA
CAINSPTSKASYNEQFF
TGTGCCATCAATAGCCCCACTTCCAAAGCCTCCTACAATGAGCAGTTCTTC
>TRBJ2-5|NA|TRBV28|NA
CASSLKQGLRWTQYF
TGTGCCAGCAGTTTAAAACAGGGCTTGCGCTGGACCCAGTACTTC
>TRBJ1-1|TRBD1|TRBV28|NA
CASKWTGKNTEAFF
TGTGCCAGCAAATGGACAGGAAAGAACACTGAAGCTTTCTTT
>TRBJ2-7|TRBD1|TRBV18|NA
CASSHDRVAYEQYF
TGTGCCAGCTCTCATGACAGGGTGGCCTACGAGCAGTACTTC
>TRBJ1-5|NA|TRBV18|NA
CASSPRPGGNSNQPQHF
TGTGCCAGCTCACCTCGGCCGGGGGGTAATAGCAATCAGCCCCAGCATTTT
>TRBJ2-1|TRBD2|TRBV2|once
CASSRLASSYNEQFF
TGTGCCAGCAGTCGACTAGCCTCGTCCTACAATGAGCAGTTCTTC
>TRBJ2-7|NA|TRBV9|NA
CASSNLTGRQYF
TGTGCCAGCAGCAACTTAACAGGGAGGCAGTACTTC
>TRBJ2-1|NA|TRBV19|NA
CASSMRETDEQFF
TGTGCCAGTAGTATGAGGGAGACGGATGAGCAGTTCTTC
>TRBJ1-4|NA|TRBV9|NA
CASSVDPRAEKLFF
TGTGCCAGCAGCGTAGACCCCCGAGCCGAAAAACTGTTTTTT
>TRBJ1-2|NA|TRBV10-3|NA
CAISTTGSRGYTF
TGTGCCATCAGTACCACAGGGAGTCGTGGCTACACCTTC
>TRBJ2-5|NA|TRBV10-2|NA
CASKNLGVQETQYF
TGCGCCAGCAAAAATCTCGGGGTCCAAGAGACCCAGTACTTC
>TRBJ1-2|NA|TRBV19|NA
CASNSPGTAIPTF
TGTGCCAGCAACTCCCCCGGGACCGCAATTCCCACCTTC
>TRBJ1-5|TRBD1|TRBV28|NA
CASSGRQGKKNQPQHF
TGTGCCAGCAGCGGCAGACAGGGAAAAAAGAATCAGCCCCAGCATTTT
>TRBJ2-2|NA|TRBV19|NA
CASSRGDRNTGELFF
TGTGCCAGTAGTCGGGGGGACAGGAACACCGGGGAGCTGTTTTTT